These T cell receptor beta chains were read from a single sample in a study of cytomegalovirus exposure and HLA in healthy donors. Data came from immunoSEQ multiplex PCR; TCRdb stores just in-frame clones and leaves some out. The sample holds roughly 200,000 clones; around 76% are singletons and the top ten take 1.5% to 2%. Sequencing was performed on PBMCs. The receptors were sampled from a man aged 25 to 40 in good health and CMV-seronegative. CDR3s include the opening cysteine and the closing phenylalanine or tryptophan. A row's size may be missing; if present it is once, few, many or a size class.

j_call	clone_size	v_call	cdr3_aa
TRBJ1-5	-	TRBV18	CASSPRARSNQPQHF
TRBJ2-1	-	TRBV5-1	CASSLVGSDYEQFF
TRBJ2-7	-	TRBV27	CASSSAGNSYEQYF
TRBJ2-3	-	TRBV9	CASSVGGKTDTQYF
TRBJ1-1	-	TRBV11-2	CASTPTQGETEAFF
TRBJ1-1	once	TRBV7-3	CASSLTGPGAANTEAFF
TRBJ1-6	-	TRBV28	CASSLGQGSNNSPLHF
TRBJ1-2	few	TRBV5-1	CASSPSGQPSSYGYTF
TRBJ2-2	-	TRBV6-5	CASSYLGTQNTGELFF
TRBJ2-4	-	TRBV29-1	CSVDRGTVQYF
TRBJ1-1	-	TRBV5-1	CASTLGHGNTEAFF
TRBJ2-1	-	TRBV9	CASSVVGDNEQFF
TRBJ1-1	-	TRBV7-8	CASSRGTVGAFF
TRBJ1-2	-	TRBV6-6	CASRDTALYGYTF
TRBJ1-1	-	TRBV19	CASSPLRRANTEAFF
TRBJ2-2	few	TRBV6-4	CASSEVWPANTGELFF
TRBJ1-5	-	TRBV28	CASGRSNQPQHF
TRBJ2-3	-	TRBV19	CASSIRETDPDTQYF
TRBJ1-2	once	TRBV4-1	CTSSQEGGYGYTF
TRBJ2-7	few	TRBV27	CASSLTARHEQYF
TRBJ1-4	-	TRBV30	CAWSRNEKLFF
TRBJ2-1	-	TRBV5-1	CASSLIGRGAYNEQFF